A single sample gave rise to the 22 T cell receptor beta chains below, sequenced in a study of blood T cell repertoires in COVID-19. Sequencing was performed with immunoSEQ multiplex PCR; in TCRdb, only in-frame clones are kept and a portion is missing. The sample carries about 120,000 clones, 80% to 90% recorded once. Sequencing was done on a sample of peripheral blood. The receptors derive from a human donor with acute or convalescent COVID-19. The donor label of this sample is uncertain.

The chain uses TRBV11-3 and TRBJ1-5; no clear D. V was trimmed by 2 bases and J by 4 bases, leaving 15 bases between them. CDR1 SGHNT and CDR2 YENEEA come from the germline V gene. The CDR3 is 16 amino acids. The CDR3 loop is CASSLLRKAANQPQHF. The CDR3 DNA reads as TGTGCCAGCAGCTTATTGAGGAAAGCGGCGAATCAGCCCCAGCATTTT.

This chain connects TRBV29-1 to TRBJ1-4; the D gene is possibly TRBD1 (5 bases). CDR1 SQVTM and CDR2 ANQGSEA come from the germline V gene. Trimming pared 2 bases from V and 4 bases from J, leaving 11 bases between. The CDR3 loop spans 14 amino acids. The CDR3 region is CSVERLTGNEKLFF. The CDR3 DNA sequence: TGCAGCGTTGAAAGGCTCACAGGTAATGAAAAACTGTTTTTT.

The rearrangement links TRBV28 to TRBJ2-7; 11 bases fit TRBD2. The J segment lost 4 bases and the V segment lost 2 bases, leaving 1 base of the junction unmatched. This CDR3 comprises 14 residues. Germline V gene sequence: CDR1 MDHEN, CDR2 SYDVKM. The CDR3 loop is CASSLRLAGYEQYF. CDR3 DNA sequence: TGTGCCAGCAGTTTAAGACTAGCGGGGTACGAGCAGTACTTC.

This rearrangement joins TRBV11-1 to TRBJ1-1; TRBD1 aligns across 8 bases. Germline V lookup: CDR1 SGHAT, CDR2 FQDESV (reference sequence). CDR3 size: 15 residues. V lost 5 bases to trimming and J lost 8 bases; unmatched junction nucleotides: 13. CDR3 nucleotide sequence: TGTGCCAGCAGCCCAGAGGGCAGGGGGCATGAGGAAGCTTTCTTT. This gives the protein CASSPEGRGHEEAFF.

The chain carries TRBV13 and TRBJ2-1; tentatively, D is TRBD1 (5 bases). V lost 5 bases to trimming and J lost 4 bases, with 15 bases between them. There are 15 residues in the CDR3. CDR1 and CDR2 from the germline V gene are PRHDT and FYEKMQ (reference sequence). CDR3 amino acids: CASSTPGPPYNEQFF. DNA for the CDR3: TGTGCCAGCAGCACCCCAGGGCCCCCTTACAATGAGCAGTTCTTC. The full variable domain, in which reference TRBV13 and TRBJ2-1 provide the parts outside the CDR3, is AAGVIQSPRHLIKEKRETATLKCYPIPRHDTVYWYQQGPGQDPQFLISFYEKMQSDKGSIPDRFSAQQFSDYHSELNMSSLELGDSALYFCASSTPGPPYNEQFFGPGTRLTVL.

V and J are TRBV19 and TRBJ1-3; 7 positions agree with TRBD1. The CDR3 has 16 amino acids. Germline trimming cut 4 bases from V and 0 bases from J; bases unmatched to any gene: 6. CDR1 and CDR2 (germline): LNHDA, SQIVND (reference sequence). In DNA, the CDR3 is TGTGCCAGTAGTACCCGACAGGGAGGCTCTGGAAACACCATATATTTT. It specifies CASSTRQGGSGNTIYF.

The chain employs TRBV27 and TRBJ2-6; D gene uncertain. Trimming removed 1 base from V and 2 bases from J, with 9 bases in between. The CDR3 length is 16 residues. Germline CDR1 MNHEY, CDR2 SMNVEV (reference sequence). CDR3 region: CASSLFPQAGANVLTF. In DNA, the CDR3 is TGTGCCAGCAGTTTATTCCCCCAGGCTGGGGCCAACGTCCTGACTTTC. Variable domain in full (rest from reference TRBV27 and TRBJ2-6): EAQVTQNPRYLITVTGKKLTVTCSQNMNHEYMSWYRQDPGLGLRQIYYSMNVEVTDKGDVPEGYKVSRKEKRNFPLILESPSPNQTSLYFCASSLFPQAGANVLTFGAGSRLTVL.

This chain connects TRBV4-1 to TRBJ1-2, with 7 positions matching TRBD1. Germline lookup yields CDR1 MGHRA and CDR2 YSYEKL. With V trimmed by 0 bases and J by 4 bases, 8 bases remained unmatched. CDR3 length equals 16 residues. The CDR3 here is CASSQDHEGASYGYTF. DNA of the CDR3: TGCGCCAGCAGCCAAGATCATGAGGGGGCCAGCTATGGCTACACCTTC.

The V and J genes are TRBV28 and TRBJ2-5, with no clear D. Germline CDR1 and CDR2: MDHEN and SYDVKM. This CDR3 has 11 residues. V gave up 5 bases and J gave up 5 bases, with 6 bases separating them. The DNA for the CDR3 is TGTGCCAGCAGTCTCGTGGAGACCCAGTACTTC. Protein sequence: CASSLVETQYF.

V usage is TRBV10-3 and J usage is TRBJ2-1; 12 bases align to TRBD2. The germline V gene encodes CDR1 ENHRY and CDR2 SYGVKD. The CDR3 is 15 residues long. Losses at the gene ends were 3 bases for V and 7 bases for J; bases not matched to a gene: 4. CDR3 sequence (DNA): TGTGCCATCAGTGATTCGCTAGCGGGAGGGAATGAGCAGTTCTTC. Its protein is CAISDSLAGGNEQFF.

The chain's CDR3 is CAWSPGGNQPQHF. The CDR3 nucleotides read TGTGCCTGGAGCCCGGGAGGCAATCAGCCCCAGCATTTT. This rearrangement joins TRBV30 to TRBJ1-5; D not resolved. The V end lost 3 bases, the J end lost 2 bases, and 8 bases lay between the germline ends. CDR1 and CDR2 from the germline V gene are GTSNPN and SVGIG (reference sequence). This CDR3 is built from 13 residues.

The V and J genes are TRBV5-4 and TRBJ2-6; D remains unclear. CDR1 and CDR2 (germline): SGHNT, YYREEE (reference sequence). This CDR3 has 15 residues. V lost 0 bases to trimming and J lost 0 bases, with 4 bases between them. For the CDR3, the DNA is TGTGCCAGCAGCTTGGGGCTCTCTGGGGCCAACGTCCTGACTTTC. Its translation: CASSLGLSGANVLTF.

Note on this clone: The sample holds other DNA sequences that translate to the same CDR3. V is TRBV6-4 and J is TRBJ2-3; D unresolved. Trimming removed 8 bases from V and 0 bases from J, with 9 bases in between. Germline V gene data show CDR1 as MRHNA and CDR2 as SNTAGT. This CDR3 comprises 13 residues. Here the CDR3 reads CASAEHSTDTQYF. The CDR3 nucleotides are TGTGCCAGCGCTGAGCATAGCACAGATACGCAGTATTTT.

DNA for the CDR3: TGTGCCAGCAGCCAAGAAGGAGGACAGATCACAGATACGCAGTATTTT. Its protein product is CASSQEGGQITDTQYF. The chain is built from TRBV3-1 (or the pseudogene TRBV3-2) and TRBJ2-3, with D possibly matching TRBD1 (6 bases). CDR1 is LGHDT and CDR2 is YNNKEL in the germline V gene (reference sequence). The CDR3 is 16 residues long. The ends were cut back, 0 bases at V and 2 bases at J, with 12 bases in the middle.

The gene calls are TRBV6-5 and TRBJ1-1, with D possibly TRBD1 on 6 matching bases. The CDR3 covers 11 residues. Trimming removed 6 bases at V and 4 bases at J, with 6 bases between. Germline V CDR1 and CDR2: MNHEY, SVGAGI. The CDR3 region has the DNA TGTGCCAGCAGGGGGGCCACTGAAGCTTTCTTT. Translated, it gives CASRGATEAFF.

V is TRBV18 and J is TRBJ1-4, with D possibly being TRBD1 (6 bases). The germline V and J ends were trimmed by 6 bases and 4 bases, with 24 bases remaining between them. Per the germline V gene, CDR1 is KGHSH and CDR2 is LQKENI. This CDR3 comprises 18 residues. CDR3 amino acids: CASSPLQRGAGINEKLFF. Here the CDR3 DNA reads TGTGCCAGCTCGCCCCTCCAGCGGGGGGCTGGGATTAATGAAAAACTGTTTTTT.

The CDR3 spells CASSQDPGTSGGDEQYF. In DNA form, the CDR3 reads TGTGCCAGCAGCCAAGATCCCGGGACTAGCGGGGGAGACGAGCAGTACTTC. The J gene is TRBJ2-7, the V gene TRBV3-1 (or the pseudogene TRBV3-2); 14 positions agree with TRBD2. V was pared by 0 bases and J by 5 bases, with 6 bases of the junction left unmatched. CDR1 is LGHDT, CDR2 YNNKEL, per germline (reference sequence). This CDR3 region has 17 residues.

The rearrangement joins TRBV6-6 to TRBJ1-1, with no clear D. The CDR3 spans 14 residues. The V gene's germline CDR1 is MNHNY and CDR2 SVGAGI (reference sequence). The V end lost 2 bases, the J end lost 0 bases, and 7 bases lay between the germline ends. The CDR3 protein is CASSYHGLNTEAFF. CDR3 nucleotides: TGTGCCAGCAGTTACCACGGGTTGAACACTGAAGCTTTCTTT.

The chain employs TRBV10-3 and TRBJ1-1, with a tentative D call TRBD1 (5 bases). The CDR3 is made up of 14 amino acids. V dropped 2 bases and J dropped 4 bases, with 11 bases sitting between them. In germline, CDR1 is ENHRY, CDR2 SYGVKD. CDR3 nucleotides: TGTGCCATCAGTGAGACAGGCCCGGGCACTGAAGCTTTCTTT. It codes for CAISETGPGTEAFF.

The chain combines TRBV5-6 with TRBJ2-7; 7 bases line up with TRBD1. CDR3 length: 14 residues. The V gene's germline CDR1 is SGHDT and CDR2 YYEEEE. The trim removed 4 bases at V and 4 bases at J, leaving 8 bases unmatched. The CDR3 DNA is TGTGCCAGCAGCCACCGGACAGGAGGTTACGAGCAGTACTTC. Amino acids: CASSHRTGGYEQYF.

The chain links TRBV20-1 to TRBJ2-3; tentatively, D is TRBD2 (5 bases). Trimming took off 3 bases at V and 2 bases at J, with 12 bases between the two ends. CDR1 is DFQATT and CDR2 is SNEGSKA in the germline V gene (reference sequence). The CDR3 length is 14 residues. CDR3 coding DNA: TGCAGTGCTAGTGACCGGGGATTCACAGATACGCAGTATTTT. It is translated as CSASDRGFTDTQYF.

This chain uses TRBV5-4 with TRBJ2-3, with D perhaps matching TRBD2 (6 bases). Between the trimmed V and J ends, which lost 3 bases and 1 base, there was a span of 15 bases. This CDR3 contains 16 residues. Germline CDR1 is SGHNT and CDR2 is YYREEE (reference sequence). In DNA form, the CDR3 reads TGTGCCAGCAGCTCTCGAATGGGGGAGGGCACAGATACGCAGTATTTT. Its protein product is CASSSRMGEGTDTQYF.